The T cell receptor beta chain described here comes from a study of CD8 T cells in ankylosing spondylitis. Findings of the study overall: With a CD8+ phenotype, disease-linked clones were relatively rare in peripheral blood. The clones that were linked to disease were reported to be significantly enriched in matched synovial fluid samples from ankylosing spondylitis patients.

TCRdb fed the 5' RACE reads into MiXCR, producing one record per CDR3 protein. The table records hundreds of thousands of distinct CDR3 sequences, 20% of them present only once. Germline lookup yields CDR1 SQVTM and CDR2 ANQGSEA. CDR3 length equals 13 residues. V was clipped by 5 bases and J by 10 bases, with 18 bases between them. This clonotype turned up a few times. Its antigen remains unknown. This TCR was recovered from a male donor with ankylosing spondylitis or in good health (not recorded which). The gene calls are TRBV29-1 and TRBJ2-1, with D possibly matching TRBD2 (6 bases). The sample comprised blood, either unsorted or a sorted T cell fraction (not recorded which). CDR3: CSVNVGGLWEQFF. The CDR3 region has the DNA TGCAGCGTTAATGTGGGGGGACTCTGGGAGCAGTTCTTC.